Given below is one TCR beta chain in context. Antigen specificity is unknown. Assay used: immunoSEQ multiplex PCR; TCRdb lists only in-frame clones, some missing. Of some 90,000 clones listed, roughly nine tenths are singletons. This sample stems from a study of graft-versus-host responses after intestinal transplantation. Across the whole study: Multivisceral, liver-intestinal, or isolated intestinal grafts went to recipients. Recipients were all induced with anti-thymocyte globulin, then given tacrolimus and steroids for two to three years.

Findings and limits, study-wide: Detected in recipient marrow were GvH clones, some of which were first observed in ileum or blood. Clonal ratios of graft-versus-host to host-versus-graft in allografts were high for patients exhibiting graft-donor T cell macrochimerism.

Germline V gene data show CDR1 as SGHKS and CDR2 as YYEKEE (reference sequence). The CDR3 is 16 amino acids. V lost 5 bases, J lost 2 bases, and 19 bases lay in between. The TCR originated in a human donor who received an intestinal transplant. The material sequenced was unstimulated CD4+ T cells sorted from spleen or lymph node cells, taken before intestinal transplant. This chain connects TRBV5-5 to TRBJ1-1; D call uncertain. CDR3 coding DNA: TGTGCCAGCAGACATTGGACTGGGCCCTATAACACTGAAGCTTTCTTT. This gives the protein CASRHWTGPYNTEAFF.